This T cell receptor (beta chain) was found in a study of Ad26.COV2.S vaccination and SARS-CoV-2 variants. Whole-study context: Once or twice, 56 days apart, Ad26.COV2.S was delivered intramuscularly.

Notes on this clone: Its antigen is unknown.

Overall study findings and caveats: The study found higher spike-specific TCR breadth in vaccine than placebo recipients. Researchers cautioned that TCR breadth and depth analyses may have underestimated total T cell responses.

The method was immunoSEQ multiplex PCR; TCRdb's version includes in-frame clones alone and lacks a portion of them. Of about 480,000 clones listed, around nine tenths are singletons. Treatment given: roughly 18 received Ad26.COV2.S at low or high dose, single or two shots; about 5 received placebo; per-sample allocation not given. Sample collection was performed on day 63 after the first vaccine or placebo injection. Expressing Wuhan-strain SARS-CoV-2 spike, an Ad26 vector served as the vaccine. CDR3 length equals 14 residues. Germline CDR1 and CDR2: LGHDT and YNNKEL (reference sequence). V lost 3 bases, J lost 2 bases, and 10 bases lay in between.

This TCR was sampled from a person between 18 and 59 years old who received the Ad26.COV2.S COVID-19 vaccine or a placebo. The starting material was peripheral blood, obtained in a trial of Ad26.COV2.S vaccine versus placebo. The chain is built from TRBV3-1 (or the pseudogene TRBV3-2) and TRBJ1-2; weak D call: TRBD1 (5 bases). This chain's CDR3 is CASSQAGTNYGYTF. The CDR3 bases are TGTGCCAGCAGCCAGGCCGGGACGAACTATGGCTACACCTTC.